This TCR beta chain appears in the sequencing data of a study of cytomegalovirus exposure and HLA in healthy donors. Background on the study: Samples from HLA-typed donors yielded some 85 million unique TCRs in an early data release. Study findings and constraints: From TCR beta sequences, most subjects' HLA-A and HLA-B alleles were reportedly predicted accurately.

This clone was found a few times. No antigen is known for it. PCR involved 60 Vbeta and 13 Jbeta primers. Only in-frame clones appear in the TCRdb table, and some are missing; sequencing was by immunoSEQ multiplex PCR. The repertoire consists of approximately 170,000 clones, with 77% occurring once and the leading ten covering 3% to 3.5%. Trimming removed 5 bases at V and 1 base at J, with 14 bases between. Germline CDR1 is SEHNR and CDR2 is FQNEAQ (reference sequence). The CDR3 is 15 residues long. Sequencing used PBMCs. The chain carries TRBV7-9 and TRBJ1-1; a possible D gene is TRBD1 (6 bases). This receptor was obtained from a female donor in good health and CMV-seronegative. The CDR3 nucleotides are TGTGCCAGCAGCCCGACCCGGGACACGAACACTGAAGCTTTCTTT. Protein product: CASSPTRDTNTEAFF.